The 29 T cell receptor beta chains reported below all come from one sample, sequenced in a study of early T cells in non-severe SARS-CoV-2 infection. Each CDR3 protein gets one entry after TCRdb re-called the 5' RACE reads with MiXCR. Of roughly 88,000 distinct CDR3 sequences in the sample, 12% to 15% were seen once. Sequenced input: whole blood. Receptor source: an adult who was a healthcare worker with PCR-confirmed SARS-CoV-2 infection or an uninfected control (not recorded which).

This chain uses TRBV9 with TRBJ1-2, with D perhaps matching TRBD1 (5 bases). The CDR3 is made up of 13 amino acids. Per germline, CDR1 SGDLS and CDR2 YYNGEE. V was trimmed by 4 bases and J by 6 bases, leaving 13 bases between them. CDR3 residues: CASSPRRGDGYTF. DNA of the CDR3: TGTGCCAGCAGCCCCCGACGGGGGGATGGCTACACCTTC. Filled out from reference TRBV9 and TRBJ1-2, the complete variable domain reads DSGVTQTPKHLITATGQRVTLRCSPRSGDLSVYWYQQSLDQGLQFLIQYYNGEERAKGNILERFSAQQFPDLHSELNLSSLELGDSALYFCASSPRRGDGYTFGSGTRLTVV.

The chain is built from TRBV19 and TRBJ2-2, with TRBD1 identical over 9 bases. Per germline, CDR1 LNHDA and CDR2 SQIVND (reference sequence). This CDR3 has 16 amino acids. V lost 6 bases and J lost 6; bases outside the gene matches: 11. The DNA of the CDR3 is TGTGCCAGTAGCTTTTTAGTGGGACAGGGAGCCGGGGAGCTGTTTTTT. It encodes CASSFLVGQGAGELFF.

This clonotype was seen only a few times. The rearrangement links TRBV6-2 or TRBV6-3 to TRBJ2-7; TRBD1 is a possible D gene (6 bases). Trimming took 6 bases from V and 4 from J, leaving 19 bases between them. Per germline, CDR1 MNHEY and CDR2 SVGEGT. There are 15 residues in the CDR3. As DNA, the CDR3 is TGTGCCAGCAGCCCCGTCCTCGCGACAGGATACGAGCAGTACTTC. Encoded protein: CASSPVLATGYEQYF.

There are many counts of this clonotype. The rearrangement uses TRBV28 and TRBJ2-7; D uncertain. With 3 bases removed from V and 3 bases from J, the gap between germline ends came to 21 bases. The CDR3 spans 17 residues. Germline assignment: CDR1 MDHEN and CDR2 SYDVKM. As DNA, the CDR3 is TGTGCCAGCAGTTTTCCCGGACGAGCCACCTCGGACTACGAGCAGTACTTC. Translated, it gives CASSFPGRATSDYEQYF.

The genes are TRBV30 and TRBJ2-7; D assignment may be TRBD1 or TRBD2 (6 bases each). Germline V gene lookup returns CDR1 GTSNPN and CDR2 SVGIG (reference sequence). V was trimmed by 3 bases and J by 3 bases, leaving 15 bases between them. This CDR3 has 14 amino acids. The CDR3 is CAWSTGAGYYEQYF. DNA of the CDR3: TGTGCCTGGAGCACGGGGGCAGGGTACTACGAGCAGTACTTC.

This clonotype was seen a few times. The CDR3 protein is CASSPRTRGEAFF. The CDR3 region has the DNA TGTGCCAGCAGCCCCCGTACCCGAGGCGAAGCTTTCTTT. This chain connects TRBV7-2 to TRBJ1-1; D not resolved. V lost 5 bases and J 8 bases, leaving 15 bases between the germline ends. CDR1 SGHTA and CDR2 FQGNSA come from the germline V gene. The CDR3 is 13 amino acids.

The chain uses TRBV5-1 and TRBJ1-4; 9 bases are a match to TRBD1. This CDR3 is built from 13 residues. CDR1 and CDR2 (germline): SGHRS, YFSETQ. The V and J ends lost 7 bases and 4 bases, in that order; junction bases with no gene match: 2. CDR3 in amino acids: CASRDRDNEKLFF. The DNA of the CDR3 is TGCGCCAGCCGGGACAGGGATAATGAAAAACTGTTTTTT.

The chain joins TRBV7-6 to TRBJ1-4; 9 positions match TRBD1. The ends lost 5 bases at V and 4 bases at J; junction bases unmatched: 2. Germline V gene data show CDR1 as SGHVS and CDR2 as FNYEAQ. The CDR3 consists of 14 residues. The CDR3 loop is CASSRTGDNEKLFF. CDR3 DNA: TGTGCCAGCAGCCGGACAGGGGATAATGAAAAACTGTTTTTT. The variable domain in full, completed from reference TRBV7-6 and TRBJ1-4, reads GAGVSQSPRYKVTKRGQDVALRCDPISGHVSLYWYRQALGQGPEFLTYFNYEAQQDKSGLPNDRFSAERPEGSISTLTIQRTEQRDSAMYRCASSRTGDNEKLFFGSGTQLSVL.

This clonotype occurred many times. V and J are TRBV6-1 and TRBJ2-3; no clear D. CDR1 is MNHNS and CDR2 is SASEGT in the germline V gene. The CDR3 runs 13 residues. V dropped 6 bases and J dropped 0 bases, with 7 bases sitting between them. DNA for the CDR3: TGTGCCAGCAGCACGACTAGCACAGATACGCAGTATTTT. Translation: CASSTTSTDTQYF.

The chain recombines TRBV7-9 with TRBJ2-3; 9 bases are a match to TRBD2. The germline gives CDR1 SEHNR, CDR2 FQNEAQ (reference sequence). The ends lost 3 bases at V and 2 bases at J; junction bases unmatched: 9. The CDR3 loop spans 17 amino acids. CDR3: CASSLGSSGGTTDTQYF. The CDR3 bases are TGTGCCAGCAGCTTGGGTAGTAGCGGGGGAACCACAGATACGCAGTATTTT.

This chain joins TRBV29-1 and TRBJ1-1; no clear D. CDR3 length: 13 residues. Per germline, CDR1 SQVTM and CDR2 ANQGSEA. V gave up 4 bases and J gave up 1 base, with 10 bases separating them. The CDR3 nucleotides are TGCAGCGTTGTGGCACAACCGAACACTGAAGCTTTCTTT. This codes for CSVVAQPNTEAFF.

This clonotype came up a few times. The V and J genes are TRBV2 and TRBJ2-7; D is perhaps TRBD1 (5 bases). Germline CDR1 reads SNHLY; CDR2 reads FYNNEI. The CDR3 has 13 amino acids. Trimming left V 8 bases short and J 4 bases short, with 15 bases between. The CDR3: CASARPAGYEQYF. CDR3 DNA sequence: TGTGCCAGCGCCCGGCCCGCAGGGTACGAGCAGTACTTC.

The CDR3 spells CASSLDEGYEQYF. CDR3 DNA sequence: TGTGCCAGCAGCTTAGATGAGGGCTACGAGCAGTACTTC. The genes are TRBV11-2 and TRBJ2-7, with D possibly matching TRBD2 (5 bases). Trimming took off 0 bases at V and 3 bases at J, with 6 bases between the two ends. There are 13 residues in the CDR3. In germline, CDR1 is SGHAT, CDR2 FQNNGV.

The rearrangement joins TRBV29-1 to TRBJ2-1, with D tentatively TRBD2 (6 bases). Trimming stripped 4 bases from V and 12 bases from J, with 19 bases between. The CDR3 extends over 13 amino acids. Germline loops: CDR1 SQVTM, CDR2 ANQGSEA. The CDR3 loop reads CSVGRPPGDVQFF. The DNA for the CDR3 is TGCAGCGTTGGCCGCCCGCCGGGGGATGTGCAGTTCTTC.

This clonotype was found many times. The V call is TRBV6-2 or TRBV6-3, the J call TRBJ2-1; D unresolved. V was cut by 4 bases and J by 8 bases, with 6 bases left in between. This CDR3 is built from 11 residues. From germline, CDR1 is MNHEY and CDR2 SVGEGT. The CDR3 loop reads CASSFFDEQFF. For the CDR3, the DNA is TGTGCCAGCAGTTTCTTCGATGAGCAGTTCTTC.

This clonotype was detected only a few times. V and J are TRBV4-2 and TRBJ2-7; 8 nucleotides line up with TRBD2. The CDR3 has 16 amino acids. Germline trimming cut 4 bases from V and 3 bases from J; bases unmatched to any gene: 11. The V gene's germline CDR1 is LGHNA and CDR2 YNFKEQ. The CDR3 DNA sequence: TGTGCCAGCAGCCGAGAAGACGGGACTAGTGTCTACGAGCAGTACTTC. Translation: CASSREDGTSVYEQYF.

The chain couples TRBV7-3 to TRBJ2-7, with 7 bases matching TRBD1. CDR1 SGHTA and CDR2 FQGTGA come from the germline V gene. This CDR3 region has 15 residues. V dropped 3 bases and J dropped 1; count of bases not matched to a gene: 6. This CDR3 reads CASSLQTGMSYEQYF. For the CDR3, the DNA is TGTGCCAGCAGCTTGCAGACAGGGATGTCCTACGAGCAGTACTTC.

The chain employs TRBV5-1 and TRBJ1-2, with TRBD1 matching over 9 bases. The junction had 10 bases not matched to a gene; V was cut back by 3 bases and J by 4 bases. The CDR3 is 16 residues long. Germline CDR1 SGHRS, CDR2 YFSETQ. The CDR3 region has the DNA TGCGCCAGCAGCTCCATCCTCGGGACAGGGACCTATGGCTACACCTTC. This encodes CASSSILGTGTYGYTF.

DNA of the CDR3: TGTGCCAGCAGTTTATTTGACCATGGCTACACCTTC. Amino acids: CASSLFDHGYTF. This chain joins TRBV28 and TRBJ1-2, with unresolved D. The V end lost 1 base, the J end lost 6 bases, and 6 bases lay between the germline ends. There are 12 residues in the CDR3. Per germline, CDR1 MDHEN and CDR2 SYDVKM.

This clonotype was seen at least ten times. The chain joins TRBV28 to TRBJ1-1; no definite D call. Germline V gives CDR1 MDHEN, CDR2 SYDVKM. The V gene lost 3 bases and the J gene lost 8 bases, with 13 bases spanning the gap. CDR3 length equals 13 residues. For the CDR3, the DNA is TGTGCCAGCAGTTTTATATCCACTGTAGAAGCTTTCTTT. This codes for CASSFISTVEAFF. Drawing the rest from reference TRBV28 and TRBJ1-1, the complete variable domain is DVKVTQSSRYLVKRTGEKVFLECVQDMDHENMFWYRQDPGLGLRLIYFSYDVKMKEKGDIPEGYSVSREKKERFSLILESASTNQTSMYLCASSFISTVEAFFGQGTRLTVV.

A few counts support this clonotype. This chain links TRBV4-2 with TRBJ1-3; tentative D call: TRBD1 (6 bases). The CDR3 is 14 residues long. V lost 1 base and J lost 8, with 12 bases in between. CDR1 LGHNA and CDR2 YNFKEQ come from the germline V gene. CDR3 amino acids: CASSQGGAGDTIYF. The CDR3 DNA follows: TGTGCCAGCAGCCAAGGAGGGGCAGGGGACACCATATATTTT.

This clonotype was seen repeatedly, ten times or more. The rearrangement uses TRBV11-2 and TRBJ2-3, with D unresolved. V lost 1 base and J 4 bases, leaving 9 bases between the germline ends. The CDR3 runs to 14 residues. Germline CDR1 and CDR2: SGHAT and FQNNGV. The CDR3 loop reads CASSLGLRADTQYF. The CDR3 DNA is TGTGCCAGCAGCTTAGGCCTTAGGGCAGATACGCAGTATTTT.

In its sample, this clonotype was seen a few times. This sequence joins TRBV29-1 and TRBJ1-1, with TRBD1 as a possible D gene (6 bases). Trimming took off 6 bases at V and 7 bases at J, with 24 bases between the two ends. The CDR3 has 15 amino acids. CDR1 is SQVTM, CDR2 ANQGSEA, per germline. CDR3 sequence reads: CSVVANPSGVSEAFF. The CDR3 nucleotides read TGCAGCGTGGTGGCCAACCCCTCAGGGGTTAGTGAAGCTTTCTTT.

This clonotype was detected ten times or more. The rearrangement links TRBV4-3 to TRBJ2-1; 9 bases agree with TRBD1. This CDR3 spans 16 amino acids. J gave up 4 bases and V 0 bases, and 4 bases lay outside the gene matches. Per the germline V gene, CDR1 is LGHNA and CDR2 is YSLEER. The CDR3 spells CASSQEWGQGYNEQFF. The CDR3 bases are TGCGCCAGCAGCCAAGAATGGGGACAGGGATACAATGAGCAGTTCTTC.

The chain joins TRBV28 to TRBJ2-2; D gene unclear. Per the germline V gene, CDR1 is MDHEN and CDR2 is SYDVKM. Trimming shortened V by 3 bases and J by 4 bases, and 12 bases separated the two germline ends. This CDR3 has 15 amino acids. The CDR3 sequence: CASSFPYLGTGELFF. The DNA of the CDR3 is TGTGCCAGCAGTTTTCCCTACCTAGGCACCGGGGAGCTGTTTTTT. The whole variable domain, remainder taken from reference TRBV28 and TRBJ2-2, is DVKVTQSSRYLVKRTGEKVFLECVQDMDHENMFWYRQDPGLGLRLIYFSYDVKMKEKGDIPEGYSVSREKKERFSLILESASTNQTSMYLCASSFPYLGTGELFFGEGSRLTVL.

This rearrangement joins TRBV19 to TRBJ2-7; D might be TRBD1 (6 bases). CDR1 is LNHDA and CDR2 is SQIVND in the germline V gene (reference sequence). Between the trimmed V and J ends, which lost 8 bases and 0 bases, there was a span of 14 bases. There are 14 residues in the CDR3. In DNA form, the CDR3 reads TGTGCCAGTCAAGATGGGACAAGCTCCTACGAGCAGTACTTC. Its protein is CASQDGTSSYEQYF.

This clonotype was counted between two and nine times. The CDR3 DNA reads as TGTGCCAGCAGTTCAGGGATCCGAGGCTACACCTTC. Its protein is CASSSGIRGYTF. The chain is built from TRBV28 and TRBJ1-2; D is possibly TRBD1 (5 bases). Germline CDR1 MDHEN, CDR2 SYDVKM. The CDR3 runs 12 residues. Trimming took 4 bases from V and 8 from J, leaving 11 bases between them.

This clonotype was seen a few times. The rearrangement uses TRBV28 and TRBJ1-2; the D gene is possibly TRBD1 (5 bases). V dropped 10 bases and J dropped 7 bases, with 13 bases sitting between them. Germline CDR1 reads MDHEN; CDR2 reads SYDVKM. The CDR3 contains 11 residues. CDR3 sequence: CATLLGVGYTF. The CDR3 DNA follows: TGTGCCACCCTTCTGGGGGTTGGCTACACCTTC.

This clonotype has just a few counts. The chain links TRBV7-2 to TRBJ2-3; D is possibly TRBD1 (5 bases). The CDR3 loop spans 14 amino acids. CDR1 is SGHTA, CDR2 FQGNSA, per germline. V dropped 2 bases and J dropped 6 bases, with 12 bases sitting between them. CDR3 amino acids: CASSLQGSPDTQYF. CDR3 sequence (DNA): TGTGCCAGCAGCTTACAGGGATCGCCCGATACGCAGTATTTT.